This TCR beta chain was recorded in a study of blood T cells in healthy people across ages. With V trimmed by 7 bases and J by 5 bases, 9 bases remained unmatched. This CDR3 region has 14 residues. Germline CDR1 reads SGHVS; CDR2 reads FNYEAQ. Primed by a sample-barcoded 5' primer and a J-beta primer mix, a second PCR proceeded for roughly 6 to 12 cycles. TCRdb redid the calling of the 5' RACE reads with MiXCR, one entry per CDR3 protein. There are 1.2 million to 1.5 million distinct CDR3 sequences in the sample; 55% to 75% occur only once, and 6.7% lies in the top ten. In this sample, this clonotype turned up once.

The rearrangement uses TRBV7-6 and TRBJ2-3, with 7 bases lining up with TRBD1. Material: blood. The origin of this receptor is a man in his late teens or twenties in good health. The CDR3 reads CASTSSGGRDTQYF. In DNA, the CDR3 is TGTGCCAGCACCTCCTCAGGGGGAAGAGATACGCAGTATTTT.